This T cell receptor beta chain was found in a study of high-grade serous ovarian cancer treatment subgroups. Turning to the study itself: Each sample yielded on average about 7,000 unique TCR beta rearrangements from over 12,000 reads.

Note on this clone: The antigen is unknown.

Sequencing used immunoSEQ multiplex PCR; TCRdb keeps in-frame clones, though not all of them. The sample has over 2,000 clones, approximately 77% seen once. Tumor tissue was taken before any definitive surgery or chemotherapy was given. Study-wide results and caveats: Same-patient tumor repertoires overlapped at about 0.11 to 0.85; different patients barely overlapped. TCR clonal relatedness correlated positively with neoantigen level. Repertoire analysis covered CDR3 alone, not CDR1 or CDR2.

Input material: tumor tissue. This TCR was recovered from a human donor with high-grade serous ovarian cancer.

CDR3 in DNA: TGTGCCGGAGAGACAGGCTTGAACACTGAAGCTTTCTTT. Its protein product is CAGETGLNTEAFF. The genes are TRBV7-9 and TRBJ1-1, with D possibly matching TRBD1 (6 bases). V lost 11 bases and J lost 0, with 13 bases in between. Germline CDR1 is SEHNR and CDR2 is FQNEAQ (reference sequence). The length of the CDR3 is 13 residues.